This entry lists 20 T cell receptor beta chains sequenced from one sample in a study of shared clonotypes between healthy human individuals. Naive CD8 cells lacked CD45RO, underwent positive selection for CCR7 and left out terminally differentiated effector memory CD45RA+ cells. Produced via immunoSEQ multiplex PCR; TCRdb's table is partial and in-frame only. This sample has about 820,000 clones; 85% to 95% occur once, and the top ten carry around 24%. Material for sequencing was naive CD8+ T cells sorted from blood. Receptor source: a man aged 25 to 40 in good health.

The J gene is TRBJ2-7, the V gene TRBV7-8, with D perhaps given as TRBD1 or TRBD2 (5 bases each). Germline values: CDR1 SGHVS, CDR2 FQNEAQ. The V end lost 8 bases, the J end lost 0 bases, and 8 bases lay between the germline ends. The length of the CDR3 is 12 residues. The CDR3, as DNA: TGTGCCAGCGGGACGGTCTCCTACGAGCAGTACTTC. It translates to CASGTVSYEQYF.

This chain connects TRBV2 to TRBJ2-1; TRBD2 matches 8 bases. From germline, CDR1 is SNHLY and CDR2 FYNNEI. The V gene end was trimmed by 10 bases and the J gene end by 8 bases; junction bases not matched to a gene: 10. This CDR3 spans 13 amino acids. CDR3 residues: CAIQREKGDEQFF. DNA of the CDR3: TGTGCCATTCAGCGGGAGAAAGGCGATGAGCAGTTCTTC.

The rearrangement joins TRBV28 to TRBJ1-3; 9 bases line up with TRBD1. Germline V lookup: CDR1 MDHEN, CDR2 SYDVKM. The CDR3 has 19 residues. Trimming removed 4 bases from V and 3 bases from J; junction bases left unmatched: 16. The CDR3 sequence is CASSSPGGDRVFGGNTIYF. For the CDR3, the DNA is TGTGCCAGCAGTTCCCCGGGGGGGGACAGGGTTTTTGGTGGAAACACCATATATTTT.

The chain is built from TRBV27 and TRBJ2-4; no clear D. Looked up from germline, CDR1 is MNHEY and CDR2 is SMNVEV (reference sequence). Trimming took 5 bases from V and 0 from J, leaving 8 bases between them. This CDR3 is built from 14 residues. The CDR3 DNA reads TGTGCCAGCAGTCCAACTTTAGCCAAAAACATTCAGTACTTC. This sequence encodes CASSPTLAKNIQYF.

The gene calls are TRBV7-6 and TRBJ2-1; D not resolved. Per the germline V gene, CDR1 is SGHVS and CDR2 is FNYEAQ. The V gene lost 5 bases and the J gene lost 8 bases, with 13 bases spanning the gap. CDR3 length: 13 residues. As DNA, the CDR3 is TGTGCCAGCAGCCCCACTCCGGGCGATGAGCAGTTCTTC. Protein product: CASSPTPGDEQFF.

This chain connects TRBV7-9 to TRBJ2-7, with TRBD1 matching 11 bases. V shed 4 bases, J shed 0 bases, and the junction held 8 bases outside the gene matches. The CDR3 covers 17 residues. Germline V gene sequence: CDR1 SEHNR, CDR2 FQNEAQ (reference sequence). The CDR3 DNA reads as TGTGCCAGCAGCTCTCCCGGGACAGGGGGAGGCTCCTACGAGCAGTACTTC. Translated, it gives CASSSPGTGGGSYEQYF.

The chain has TRBV27 and TRBJ2-5, with 7 positions matching TRBD1. CDR1 MNHEY and CDR2 SMNVEV come from the germline V gene (reference sequence). V dropped 5 bases and J dropped 2; count of bases not matched to a gene: 14. The CDR3 is 17 amino acids. CDR3 in DNA: TGTGCCAGCAGTCCCCATCCCATCCCGACAGGGCAAGAGACCCAGTACTTC. This translates into CASSPHPIPTGQETQYF.

The CDR3 sequence: CAISEQRGAYEQYF. In DNA, the CDR3 is TGTGCCATCAGTGAACAGCGGGGAGCCTACGAGCAGTACTTC. The rearrangement joins TRBV10-3 to TRBJ2-7, with 7 bases lining up with TRBD2. V shed 3 bases, J shed 2 bases, and the junction held 4 bases outside the gene matches. Germline V gene data show CDR1 as ENHRY and CDR2 as SYGVKD. The CDR3 totals 14 residues.

This clone occurred a few times. The V call is TRBV6-6, the J call TRBJ2-1; TRBD2 matches 7 bases. The V segment lost 8 bases and the J segment 9 bases; nucleotides outside the gene matches: 16. Germline assignment: CDR1 MNHNY and CDR2 SVGAGI (reference sequence). There are 15 residues in the CDR3. The CDR3 nucleotides read TGTGCCAGCGGTTTAGGTGCGGGAGTGAATGGTGAGCAGTTCTTC. This sequence encodes CASGLGAGVNGEQFF.

This chain uses TRBV18 with TRBJ1-3, with D uncertain. Per the germline V gene, CDR1 is KGHSH and CDR2 is LQKENI. Trimming removed 2 bases from V and 0 bases from J, with 8 bases in between. The CDR3 runs to 15 residues. The CDR3 DNA is TGTGCCAGCTCACCAGCAGGAAACTCTGGAAACACCATATATTTT. This translates into CASSPAGNSGNTIYF.

The gene calls are TRBV27 and TRBJ1-5, with D unclear. The germline V and J ends were trimmed by 8 bases and 10 bases, with 9 bases remaining between them. The CDR3 sequence is 10 residues long. The germline V gene has CDR1 MNHEY and CDR2 SMNVEV (reference sequence). The CDR3 loop is CASGLKPQHF. CDR3 sequence (DNA): TGTGCCAGCGGACTGAAACCCCAGCATTTT.

The V gene is TRBV5-4, the J gene TRBJ2-5, with 10 bases identical to TRBD2. J gave up 2 bases and V 1 base, and 2 bases lay outside the gene matches. CDR1 is SGHNT, CDR2 YYREEE, per germline (reference sequence). The CDR3 runs to 15 residues. The CDR3 loop is CASSLILAGQETQYF. The CDR3 coding sequence is TGTGCCAGCAGCTTGATACTAGCGGGGCAAGAGACCCAGTACTTC.

The CDR3 protein is CASGAGIYNEQFF. CDR3 bases: TGTGCCAGCGGCGCGGGAATCTACAATGAGCAGTTCTTC. This chain connects TRBV27 to TRBJ2-1; D is possibly TRBD2 (6 bases). CDR1 is MNHEY, CDR2 SMNVEV, per germline (reference sequence). The V gene lost 8 bases and the J gene lost 3 bases, with 11 bases spanning the gap. The CDR3 length is 13 residues.

The gene calls are TRBV7-9 and TRBJ1-1, with 8 nucleotides matching TRBD1. Germline trimming cut 5 bases from V and 3 bases from J; bases unmatched to any gene: 17. CDR3 length equals 18 residues. The germline V gene has CDR1 SEHNR and CDR2 FQNEAQ (reference sequence). CDR3 coding DNA: TGTGCCAGCAGCGCGCAAACCGGGACAGGCCCATCTTACACTGAAGCTTTCTTT. This encodes CASSAQTGTGPSYTEAFF.

This chain connects TRBV5-5 to TRBJ2-1; D uncertain. V lost 0 bases and J lost 2, with 9 bases in between. This CDR3 has 15 amino acids. Germline loops: CDR1 SGHKS, CDR2 YYEKEE (reference sequence). CDR3 DNA sequence: TGTGCCAGCAGCTTGGAACTTAGGGCCTACAATGAGCAGTTCTTC. This sequence encodes CASSLELRAYNEQFF.

This chain connects TRBV5-6 to TRBJ2-6; tentatively, D is TRBD1 (5 bases). This CDR3 has 15 residues. From germline, CDR1 is SGHDT and CDR2 YYEEEE. V was trimmed by 5 bases and J by 2 bases, leaving 11 bases between them. CDR3 residues: CASSFWGAGANVLTF. In DNA, the CDR3 is TGTGCCAGCAGTTTTTGGGGCGCTGGGGCCAACGTCCTGACTTTC. Combining the CDR3 with reference TRBV5-6 and TRBJ2-6 gives the whole variable domain DAGVTQSPTHLIKTRGQQVTLRCSPKSGHDTVSWYQQALGQGPQFIFQYYEEEERQRGNFPDRFSGHQFPNYSSELNVNALLLGDSALYLCASSFWGAGANVLTFGAGSRLTVL.

The V gene is TRBV5-5, the J gene TRBJ2-1; D is uncertain. This CDR3 is 15 amino acids long. Germline V gene lookup returns CDR1 SGHKS and CDR2 YYEKEE (reference sequence). Trimming pared 0 bases from V and 0 bases from J, leaving 7 bases between. The DNA for the CDR3 is TGTGCCAGCAGCTTGGTGCGGAGCTCCTACAATGAGCAGTTCTTC. Its translation: CASSLVRSSYNEQFF. The complete variable domain, with remaining parts taken from reference TRBV5-5 and TRBJ2-1, reads DAGVTQSPTHLIKTRGQQVTLRCSPISGHKSVSWYQQVLGQGPQFIFQYYEKEERGRGNFPDRFSARQFPNYSSELNVNALLLGDSALYLCASSLVRSSYNEQFFGPGTRLTVL.

This clone has a single count. The chain couples TRBV30 to TRBJ2-1; 13 positions agree with TRBD2. CDR3 length: 16 amino acids. The trim removed 5 bases at V and 8 bases at J, leaving 12 bases unmatched. Germline V gene sequence: CDR1 GTSNPN, CDR2 SVGIG (reference sequence). CDR3 region: CAWSPGLAGVFDEQFF. The CDR3 bases are TGTGCCTGGTCCCCCGGACTAGCGGGAGTTTTCGATGAGCAGTTCTTC.

Turning to this clone: Other DNA variants within this sample encode the same CDR3. The chain carries TRBV27 and TRBJ2-2; 12 nucleotides line up with TRBD2. V was clipped by 2 bases and J by 5 bases; unmatched bases: 0. CDR1 is MNHEY, CDR2 SMNVEV, per germline (reference sequence). This CDR3 spans 15 amino acids. The CDR3 loop is CASSLGTSGTGELFF. In DNA form, the CDR3 reads TGTGCCAGCAGTTTAGGGACTAGCGGGACCGGGGAGCTGTTTTTT.

The rearrangement links TRBV5-1 to TRBJ2-7; tentatively, D is TRBD1 (5 bases). The CDR3 consists of 13 residues. V was cut by 3 bases and J by 5 bases, with 12 bases left in between. CDR1 and CDR2 (germline): SGHRS, YFSETQ. The CDR3 sequence: CASSWAEGDEQYF. In nucleotides, the CDR3 is TGCGCCAGCAGCTGGGCTGAAGGGGACGAGCAGTACTTC.